The clone carrying this T cell receptor (beta chain) was observed a single time. Generated by immunoSEQ multiplex PCR, the TCRdb table keeps only in-frame clones and is missing some. The sample has roughly 200,000 clones, around 85% seen once; the top ten hold approximately 8.9%. This record comes from a study of blood T cell repertoires in COVID-19. The wider study: Sources were T cells, B-cell-depleted T cells, or PBMCs; the material itself was cDNA or gDNA.

This CDR3 has 14 residues. V lost 3 bases and J lost 6; bases outside the gene matches: 6. Germline V gives CDR1 SEHNR, CDR2 FQNEAQ (reference sequence). The sequence was collected from a woman aged 55-70 years with acute or convalescent COVID-19. The sample was peripheral blood. The J gene is TRBJ2-7, the V gene TRBV7-9; 9 nucleotides line up with TRBD1. The CDR3 region has the DNA TGTGCCAGCAGCTTGGAGGACAGGGGATCCGAGCAGTACTTC. Translating it yields CASSLEDRGSEQYF.